This TCR beta chain was observed in a study of T cell responses to AZD1222 COVID-19 vaccine. Findings and caveats of the study: There were mostly white British donors and more females than males, and clonal diversity was possibly underestimated. At study baseline, merely roughly 6 AZD1222 recipients were seropositive. Dominant CD4 TCR responses targeted spike regions 160-218 and 743-854. Nearly half of spike-specific TCRs reportedly target variant regions that are unmutated in the B.1.351 and B.1.1.7 variants.

Sequencing was performed with immunoSEQ multiplex PCR; in TCRdb, only in-frame clones are kept and a portion is missing. The table has roughly 99,000 clones, roughly 90% seen once; the top ten hold 7.5% to 9.5%. Concerning this clone: Its matching antigen is unknown.

The material sequenced was peripheral blood, taken 28 days after the second AZD1222 dose. The TCR sequence derives from an adult who received the AZD1222 COVID-19 vaccine.

CDR3 amino acids: CSVETGTGATYEQYF. For the CDR3, the DNA is TGCAGCGTTGAGACCGGGACAGGGGCCACCTACGAGCAGTACTTC. The V and J genes are TRBV29-1 and TRBJ2-7, with 10 nucleotides matching TRBD1. CDR1 is SQVTM, CDR2 ANQGSEA, per germline. CDR3 length: 15 amino acids. V shed 3 bases and J 2 bases; nucleotides not matched to a gene: 7.